Presented here are 26 T cell receptor beta chains from one specimen sequenced in a study of cytomegalovirus exposure and HLA in healthy donors. The primer mix had 60 Vbeta and 13 Jbeta primers. TCRdb keeps only in-frame clones here, not all; method: immunoSEQ multiplex PCR. The data hold roughly 110,000 clones, with about two thirds observed a single time. The material sequenced was PBMCs. These TCRs come from a female donor in good health and CMV-seronegative.

The chain combines TRBV7-2 with TRBJ2-7; TRBD1 aligns across 9 bases. Germline-derived CDR1 and CDR2 are SGHTA and FQGNSA. With 5 bases clipped from V and 3 bases from J, the junction kept 8 bases outside the gene matches. This CDR3 has 15 residues. The CDR3 is CASSNTGGSDYEQYF. In DNA, the CDR3 is TGTGCCAGCAGCAATACAGGGGGCTCGGACTACGAGCAGTACTTC.

This clone was counted ten times or more. This sequence joins TRBV4-3 and TRBJ2-1; 9 bases are shared with TRBD2. V shed 4 bases, J shed 6 bases, and the junction held 10 bases outside the gene matches. Germline CDR1 reads LGHNA; CDR2 reads YSLEER. The CDR3 spans 16 residues. The CDR3, as DNA: TGCGCCAGCAGCCCTCAAAGGGCGGGAGGGCTCAATGAGCAGTTCTTC. As protein: CASSPQRAGGLNEQFF.

The genes are TRBV11-3 and TRBJ1-1; possible D gene TRBD1, 5 bases. V lost 4 bases to trimming and J lost 5 bases, with 14 bases between them. The CDR3 totals 14 residues. Germline CDR1 reads SGHNT; CDR2 reads YENEEA. CDR3 sequence reads: CASSSYPGGTEAFF. In DNA, the CDR3 is TGTGCCAGCAGCTCCTATCCGGGGGGGACTGAAGCTTTCTTT.

This chain joins TRBV11-3 and TRBJ2-3; possible D gene TRBD2, 6 bases. The CDR3 runs to 14 residues. Germline V CDR1 and CDR2: SGHNT, YENEEA. V dropped 5 bases and J dropped 2 bases, with 11 bases sitting between them. The CDR3 DNA follows: TGTGCCAGCAGCCCGCGGGACCTCACAGATACGCAGTATTTT. Protein product: CASSPRDLTDTQYF.

The V and J genes are TRBV5-3 and TRBJ1-1; weak D call: TRBD1 (5 bases). TRBV5-3 is identified as an open reading frame with a role that is uncertain. Deletions cut 0 bases from V and 11 bases from J, with 20 bases between. This CDR3 has 15 residues. CDR3 nucleotides: TGTGCCAGAAGCTTGGTTAAAACTGTGTCAGGGATGGCTTTCTTT. Protein: CARSLVKTVSGMAFF.

The V gene is TRBV11-3, the J gene TRBJ2-3; 9 nucleotides align to TRBD1. Germline CDR1 reads SGHNT; CDR2 reads YENEEA. Losses at the gene ends were 2 bases for V and 4 bases for J; bases not matched to a gene: 4. This CDR3 comprises 15 residues. The CDR3 region is CASSLTGGEADTQYF. For the CDR3, the DNA is TGTGCCAGCAGCTTAACAGGGGGCGAAGCAGATACGCAGTATTTT.

This chain uses TRBV18 with TRBJ2-3; 8 bases match TRBD2. This CDR3 contains 14 residues. V lost 8 bases to trimming and J lost 4 bases; unmatched junction nucleotides: 8. CDR1 and CDR2 (germline): KGHSH, LQKENI. The CDR3 region is CASEPGLDADTQYF. Here the CDR3 DNA reads TGTGCCAGCGAACCGGGACTAGATGCAGATACGCAGTATTTT. Variable domain in full (rest from reference TRBV18 and TRBJ2-3): NAGVMQNPRHLVRRRGQEARLRCSPMKGHSHVYWYRQLPEEGLKFMVYLQKENIIDESGMPKERFSAEFPKEGPSILRIQQVVRGDSAAYFCASEPGLDADTQYFGPGTRLTVL.

This chain joins TRBV7-2 and TRBJ2-2; the D gene is possibly TRBD1 (5 bases). Trimming took off 0 bases at V and 5 bases at J, with 13 bases between the two ends. CDR1 and CDR2 (germline): SGHTA, FQGNSA. This CDR3 contains 16 residues. CDR3 amino acids: CASSLAATGWTGELFF. CDR3 DNA sequence: TGTGCCAGCAGCTTAGCTGCTACAGGTTGGACCGGGGAGCTGTTTTTT. Together with reference TRBV7-2 and TRBJ2-2, the CDR3 gives the full variable domain: GAGVSQSPSNKVTEKGKDVELRCDPISGHTALYWYRQSLGQGLEFLIYFQGNSAPDKSGLPSDRFSAERTGGSVSTLTIQRTQQEDSAVYLCASSLAATGWTGELFFGEGSRLTVL.

A few counts support this clone. The chain couples TRBV7-3 to TRBJ2-1, with 7 bases that match TRBD2. V shed 2 bases, J shed 4 bases, and the junction held 8 bases outside the gene matches. Germline V gene sequence: CDR1 SGHTA, CDR2 FQGTGA. The CDR3 has 16 residues. The CDR3 spells CASSLWAGAAYNEQFF. CDR3 nucleotides: TGTGCCAGCAGCTTATGGGCGGGAGCAGCTTACAATGAGCAGTTCTTC.

The V gene is TRBV15, the J gene TRBJ2-3, with a weak D call TRBD1 (5 bases). CDR1 is LNHNV, CDR2 YYDKDF, per germline (reference sequence). The ends were cut back, 4 bases at V and 2 bases at J, with 19 bases in the middle. This CDR3 is 17 amino acids long. CDR3 in DNA: TGTGCCACCAGCACGCACCTAGACAGCCGAGACACAGATACGCAGTATTTT. This sequence encodes CATSTHLDSRDTDTQYF.

In DNA form, the CDR3 reads TGTGCCAGCTCACCACGCGGACAGGGAAACTACGAGCAGTACTTC. It codes for CASSPRGQGNYEQYF. This rearrangement joins TRBV18 to TRBJ2-7, with 8 bases identical to TRBD1. V lost 1 base and J lost 3; bases outside the gene matches: 5. The CDR3 covers 15 residues. Germline V gene data show CDR1 as KGHSH and CDR2 as LQKENI.

The chain combines TRBV5-4 with TRBJ2-1, with D tentatively TRBD2 (5 bases). V shed 0 bases and J shed 6 bases, with 10 bases lying between them. Per the germline V gene, CDR1 is SGHNT and CDR2 is YYREEE (reference sequence). The CDR3 is 14 amino acids. CDR3 nucleotides: TGTGCCAGCAGCTTGGCGGGAAAGAGCAATGAGCAGTTCTTC. Amino acid sequence: CASSLAGKSNEQFF.

The chain employs TRBV9 and TRBJ2-7; 9 nucleotides line up with TRBD1. The germline V gene encodes CDR1 SGDLS and CDR2 YYNGEE. CDR3 length: 13 residues. The V segment lost 3 bases and the J segment 5 bases; nucleotides outside the gene matches: 3. DNA for the CDR3: TGTGCCAGCAGCGAAGGGACAGGGAACGAGCAGTACTTC. Encoded protein: CASSEGTGNEQYF.

This chain connects TRBV7-3 to TRBJ1-1, with D perhaps matching TRBD1 (5 bases). Germline V CDR1 and CDR2: SGHTA, FQGTGA. CDR3 size: 15 residues. Trimming took 4 bases from V and 2 from J, leaving 14 bases between them. CDR3 bases: TGTGCCAGCAGCTCCCCCGGCCAGGGTAACACTGAAGCTTTCTTT. Translation: CASSSPGQGNTEAFF.

The rearrangement links TRBV7-2 to TRBJ2-7; TRBD2 matches at 7 bases. The CDR3 length is 14 residues. The V segment lost 1 base and the J segment 4 bases; nucleotides outside the gene matches: 4. Germline lookup yields CDR1 SGHTA and CDR2 FQGNSA. CDR3 region: CASSLVLAHYEQYF. CDR3 nucleotides: TGTGCCAGCAGCTTAGTACTAGCGCATTACGAGCAGTACTTC.

The chain joins TRBV4-2 to TRBJ2-1; 7 nucleotides align to TRBD2. V lost 0 bases, J lost 2 bases, and 4 bases stayed unmatched. The CDR3 extends over 16 amino acids. Germline CDR1 and CDR2: LGHNA and YNFKEQ. DNA of the CDR3: TGTGCCAGCAGCCAAGATCCGGGGACTACCTACAATGAGCAGTTCTTC. Protein product: CASSQDPGTTYNEQFF.

This clone was detected only a few times. This chain joins TRBV18 and TRBJ2-3; D uncertain. The CDR3 consists of 13 residues. Trimming cost V 0 bases and J 2 bases, with 3 bases left between them. Looked up from germline, CDR1 is KGHSH and CDR2 is LQKENI. CDR3: CASSPPNTDTQYF. The CDR3 nucleotides are TGTGCCAGCTCACCACCCAACACAGATACGCAGTATTTT.

The chain joins TRBV9 to TRBJ2-1; 7 nucleotides match TRBD2. The CDR3 sequence is 15 residues long. J lost 2 bases, V lost 2 bases, and 4 bases had no gene match. CDR1 and CDR2 (germline): SGDLS, YYNGEE. DNA of the CDR3: TGTGCCAGCAGCGTGAATGCGGGAGCCTACAATGAGCAGTTCTTC. It translates to CASSVNAGAYNEQFF. Full variable domain (rest looked up from reference TRBV9 and TRBJ2-1): DSGVTQTPKHLITATGQRVTLRCSPRSGDLSVYWYQQSLDQGLQFLIQYYNGEERAKGNILERFSAQQFPDLHSELNLSSLELGDSALYFCASSVNAGAYNEQFFGPGTRLTVL.

This rearrangement joins TRBV4-1 to TRBJ1-3; D not certain. The CDR3 loop spans 16 amino acids. The ends were cut back, 1 base at V and 1 base at J, with 11 bases in the middle. CDR1 and CDR2 from the germline V gene are MGHRA and YSYEKL. The CDR3 DNA is TGCGCCAGCAGCCAAGTAGACGGGAGATCTGGAAACACCATATATTTT. This codes for CASSQVDGRSGNTIYF.

This clone has a single count. The V and J genes are TRBV11-2 and TRBJ2-2, with D tentatively TRBD1 (6 bases). V was cut by 5 bases and J by 5 bases, with 21 bases left in between. This CDR3 contains 17 residues. The V gene's germline CDR1 is SGHAT and CDR2 FQNNGV. CDR3 residues: CASSRVAQGLRTGELFF. The CDR3 DNA follows: TGTGCCAGCAGCCGCGTAGCCCAGGGGCTTCGGACCGGGGAGCTGTTTTTT.

This clone has a handful of counts. V is TRBV7-6 and J is TRBJ2-6; D is unclear. V was pared by 3 bases and J by 8 bases, with 11 bases between. Per germline, CDR1 SGHVS and CDR2 FNYEAQ. The CDR3 is 14 amino acids. The CDR3 loop reads CASSFDPATNVLTF. CDR3 DNA sequence: TGTGCCAGCAGCTTTGATCCAGCGACCAACGTCCTGACTTTC. Using reference TRBV7-6 and TRBJ2-6 for the parts outside the CDR3, the full variable domain is GAGVSQSPRYKVTKRGQDVALRCDPISGHVSLYWYRQALGQGPEFLTYFNYEAQQDKSGLPNDRFSAERPEGSISTLTIQRTEQRDSAMYRCASSFDPATNVLTFGAGSRLTVL.

This rearrangement joins TRBV19 to TRBJ2-7; 7 bases match TRBD2. Trimming cost V 4 bases and J 3 bases; bases outside gene matches: 6. The CDR3 length is 14 residues. From germline, CDR1 is LNHDA and CDR2 SQIVND (reference sequence). CDR3 bases: TGTGCCAGTAGTAGGCAGGGAGGGAACTACGAGCAGTACTTC. This encodes CASSRQGGNYEQYF.

The chain combines TRBV15 with TRBJ1-2; 8 nucleotides line up with TRBD1. Germline V CDR1 and CDR2: LNHNV, YYDKDF (reference sequence). Losses at the gene ends were 1 base for V and 8 bases for J; bases not matched to a gene: 12. This CDR3 contains 16 residues. As DNA, the CDR3 is TGTGCCACCAGCAGAGTTCGGGCAGGGGGCGCGGAAGGCTACACCTTC. It yields the protein CATSRVRAGGAEGYTF.

The CDR3 DNA sequence: TGCGCCAGCAGCTGGATCATAGCGGGAGGTTCCTACAATGAGCAGTTCTTC. Its protein is CASSWIIAGGSYNEQFF. This chain uses TRBV5-1 with TRBJ2-1, with 10 bases aligning to TRBD2. CDR1 is SGHRS and CDR2 is YFSETQ in the germline V gene. J was trimmed by 1 base and V by 3 bases; bases with no gene match: 7. The CDR3 consists of 17 residues.

A few counts support this clone. This chain's CDR3 is CATGGQITDTQYF. CDR3 nucleotide sequence: TGTGCCACCGGGGGACAAATCACAGATACGCAGTATTTT. This sequence joins TRBV15 and TRBJ2-3; weak D call: TRBD1 (6 bases). Germline V lookup: CDR1 LNHNV, CDR2 YYDKDF (reference sequence). This CDR3 comprises 13 residues. Trimming left V 8 bases short and J 2 bases short, with 11 bases between. Looking up the rest from reference TRBV15 and TRBJ2-3 gives the full variable domain: DAMVIQNPRYQVTQFGKPVTLSCSQTLNHNVMYWYQQKSSQAPKLLFHYYDKDFNNEADTPDNFQSRRPNTSFCFLDIRSPGLGDTAMYLCATGGQITDTQYFGPGTRLTVL.

The V and J genes are TRBV30 and TRBJ2-2; D may be TRBD2 (6 bases). Per the germline V gene, CDR1 is GTSNPN and CDR2 is SVGIG (reference sequence). Trimming took off 3 bases at V and 2 bases at J, with 22 bases between the two ends. The CDR3 contains 18 residues. The chain's CDR3 is CAWRRLGLAGINTGELFF. As DNA, the CDR3 is TGTGCCTGGAGGAGGTTGGGTTTGGCGGGAATCAACACCGGGGAGCTGTTTTTT.